This T cell receptor (beta chain) was retrieved from a study of shared clonotypes between healthy human individuals. Findings and limits, study-wide: Although depth was large, rarefaction showed that sequencing of the sorted subsets was incomplete. In a few donors, approximately 5% of naive CD4 clonotypes appeared in common.

Nashville, Tennessee was home to all donors, who were Caucasian adults. V lost 3 bases and J lost 4, with 9 bases in between. The CDR3 runs to 14 residues. CDR1 and CDR2 (germline): SEHNR, FQNEAQ (reference sequence). Data came from immunoSEQ multiplex PCR; TCRdb stores just in-frame clones and leaves some out. Among 550,000 to 850,000 clones listed, around 74% were seen once. Note on this clone: The antigen remains unidentified.

The chain couples TRBV7-9 to TRBJ2-2, with D unclear. The sample comprised memory CD4+ T cells sorted from blood. Subset denoted: CD45RA-negative fraction. The TCR sequence derives from a woman in her 30s in good health. CDR3 residues: CASSLYSLTGELFF. DNA for the CDR3: TGTGCCAGCAGCTTGTACTCTCTCACCGGGGAGCTGTTTTTT.